This T cell receptor (beta chain) derives from a study of T cell responses to AZD1222 COVID-19 vaccine. Overall study findings and caveats: Reportedly, nearly half the spike-specific TCRs target unmutated variant regions. Clonal diversity was possibly underestimated, and the donors were mostly white British, with more females. The study found Spike-specific TCR breadth and depth rose after two AZD1222 doses. CD4 TCRs covered the whole spike, strongest at regions 160-218 and 743-854.

Clones were read by immunoSEQ multiplex PCR, and TCRdb kept only the in-frame ones, dropping some. The sample lists about 67,000 clones, roughly 80% occurring once. Of note for this clone: Its specificity is unknown.

V was shortened by 5 bases and J by 0 bases, with 14 bases between the two germline ends. This CDR3 spans 17 amino acids. From germline, CDR1 is SGHTA and CDR2 FQGNSA. The clonotype was recovered from an adult who received the AZD1222 COVID-19 vaccine. This sample comprised peripheral blood, obtained 28 days after the second AZD1222 dose. The chain employs TRBV7-2 and TRBJ1-6; perhaps TRBD1 as D (6 bases). The CDR3, as DNA: TGTGCCAGCAGCCCTCAAGGGGGGGGCTCCTATAATTCACCCCTCCACTTT. As protein: CASSPQGGGSYNSPLHF.